The 28 T cell receptor beta chains given below trace back to one sample, sequenced in a study of beta chain features in type 1 diabetes. Overall study results and limits: Type 1 diabetes patients had TCRB CDR3s that were shorter (moderately but significantly so) in all four CD4+ subsets.

All of the isolated RNA was reverse transcribed, so expressed TCRB transcripts were sequenced. Only in-frame clones appear in the TCRdb table, and some are missing; sequencing was by immunoSEQ multiplex PCR. The data hold around 150,000 clones, with about a tenth observed a single time. What these receptors recognize is not known. Sequenced: central memory CD4+ T cells from blood. These receptors were taken from a man aged 25-45 years with type 1 diabetes.

This chain links TRBV29-1 with TRBJ2-7; D is possibly TRBD1 (6 bases). This CDR3 has 14 residues. The V gene's germline CDR1 is SQVTM and CDR2 ANQGSEA. The V end was cut by 4 bases, the J end by 0 bases, with 13 bases between. As DNA, the CDR3 is TGCAGCGTTGCAGGGGTCCTTAGCTCCTACGAGCAGTACTTC. Amino acids: CSVAGVLSSYEQYF.

There are a few counts of this clone. This chain joins TRBV19 and TRBJ2-1, with D possibly matching TRBD2 (6 bases). V lost 4 bases to trimming and J lost 0 bases, with 16 bases between them. The CDR3 extends over 17 amino acids. Per germline, CDR1 LNHDA and CDR2 SQIVND (reference sequence). DNA for the CDR3: TGTGCCAGTAGTACCCGGCCGGAGGGGAGCTCCTACAATGAGCAGTTCTTC. This translates into CASSTRPEGSSYNEQFF.

The DNA for the CDR3 is TGTGCCAGCAGTTACCAGGGCAAACTGTTTTTT. Protein sequence: CASSYQGKLFF. The chain employs TRBV2 and TRBJ1-4, with D tentatively TRBD1 (5 bases). The germline CDR1 and CDR2 sequences are SNHLY and FYNNEI. Trimming removed 5 bases from V and 11 bases from J, with 9 bases in between. This CDR3 contains 11 residues. Combining the CDR3 with reference TRBV2 and TRBJ1-4 gives the whole variable domain EPEVTQTPSHQVTQMGQEVILRCVPISNHLYFYWYRQILGQKVEFLVSFYNNEISEKSEIFDDQFSVERPDGSNFTLKIRSTKLEDSAMYFCASSYQGKLFFGSGTQLSVL.

Only a few counts were recorded for this clone. The chain carries TRBV7-6 and TRBJ2-2; 8 nucleotides align to TRBD2. V gave up 4 bases and J gave up 0 bases; unmatched junction bases: 4. Looked up from germline, CDR1 is SGHVS and CDR2 is FNYEAQ. The CDR3 is 16 residues long. CDR3 nucleotides: TGTGCCAGCAGCTCTTTAGCGGGGCCGAACACCGGGGAGCTGTTTTTT. This translates into CASSSLAGPNTGELFF.

At least ten counts were recorded for this clone. Other DNA sequences of this sample code for an identical CDR3. The chain recombines TRBV2 with TRBJ2-3, with 7 bases that match TRBD1. The CDR3 is 15 amino acids. Losses at the gene ends were 8 bases for V and 1 base for J; bases not matched to a gene: 9. CDR1 is SNHLY, CDR2 FYNNEI, per germline. The CDR3 is CASATRTGGTDTQYF. The CDR3 DNA sequence: TGTGCCAGCGCTACAAGGACAGGCGGCACAGATACGCAGTATTTT.

This clone was counted only a few times. The V and J genes are TRBV5-4 and TRBJ2-4; 9 bases are shared with TRBD2. CDR1 SGHNT and CDR2 YYREEE come from the germline V gene (reference sequence). Trimming took 0 bases from V and 2 from J; bases not matched to a gene: 6. CDR3 length equals 17 residues. The CDR3 nucleotides read TGTGCCAGCAGCTTGGAATTGACTAGCGGCTCCAAAAACATTCAGTACTTC. Translating it yields CASSLELTSGSKNIQYF. Filled out from reference TRBV5-4 and TRBJ2-4, the complete variable domain reads ETGVTQSPTHLIKTRGQQVTLRCSSQSGHNTVSWYQQALGQGPQFIFQYYREEENGRGNFPPRFSGLQFPNYSSELNVNALELDDSALYLCASSLELTSGSKNIQYFGAGTRLSVL.

The rearrangement uses TRBV30 and TRBJ1-4, with D possibly TRBD1 on 5 matching bases. The CDR3 has 14 residues. V gave up 3 bases and J gave up 0 bases, with 8 bases separating them. The germline gives CDR1 GTSNPN, CDR2 SVGIG (reference sequence). The CDR3: CAWSQGATNEKLFF. In DNA, the CDR3 is TGTGCCTGGAGCCAGGGCGCAACTAATGAAAAACTGTTTTTT.

The chain couples TRBV6-1 to TRBJ1-5, with 7 nucleotides matching TRBD1. Germline CDR1 MNHNS, CDR2 SASEGT. The J segment lost 5 bases and the V segment lost 6 bases, leaving 10 bases of the junction unmatched. The CDR3 sequence is 15 residues long. The CDR3 protein is CASSTRDGQDQPQHF. As DNA, the CDR3 is TGTGCCAGCAGCACCCGGGACGGACAGGATCAGCCCCAGCATTTT.

The chain uses TRBV30 and TRBJ1-3; 8 bases map to TRBD1. CDR3 length: 14 amino acids. The trim removed 5 bases at V and 0 bases at J, leaving 3 bases unmatched. Germline values: CDR1 GTSNPN, CDR2 SVGIG (reference sequence). CDR3 coding DNA: TGTGCCTGGGGGACAGGTTTCTCTGGAAACACCATATATTTT. The encoded protein is CAWGTGFSGNTIYF.

There are a few counts of this clone. The V gene is TRBV4-2, the J gene TRBJ1-1; no clear D. The length of the CDR3 is 13 residues. CDR1 is LGHNA, CDR2 YNFKEQ, per germline. Between the trimmed V and J ends, which lost 5 bases and 12 bases, there was a span of 19 bases. The CDR3 nucleotides are TGTGCCAGCAGCTCGAAGGGAGGCCGAGGATCTTTCTTT. It codes for CASSSKGGRGSFF.

This chain joins TRBV7-2 and TRBJ2-1, with D perhaps matching TRBD2 (5 bases). There are 14 residues in the CDR3. V dropped 5 bases and J dropped 4 bases, with 12 bases sitting between them. Per the germline V gene, CDR1 is SGHTA and CDR2 is FQGNSA. The CDR3 DNA reads as TGTGCCAGCAGCCAGCGGAATCCTTACAATGAGCAGTTCTTC. The encoded protein is CASSQRNPYNEQFF.

CDR3 in DNA: TGTGCCAGCAGCTTGGCAGGACTAGCTAGTACTGGGGCCAACGTCCTGACTTTC. This translates into CASSLAGLASTGANVLTF. The chain couples TRBV7-8 to TRBJ2-6; 8 bases are shared with TRBD2. Trimming removed 3 bases from V and 2 bases from J; junction bases left unmatched: 9. The V gene's germline CDR1 is SGHVS and CDR2 FQNEAQ. The CDR3 totals 18 residues.

The chain recombines TRBV11-2 with TRBJ2-1, with TRBD2 identical over 11 bases. Germline V gene lookup returns CDR1 SGHAT and CDR2 FQNNGV. There are 15 residues in the CDR3. V lost 4 bases, J lost 7 bases, and 6 bases stayed unmatched. CDR3 loop: CASSSKLAGDNEQFF. CDR3 coding DNA: TGTGCCAGCAGCTCCAAACTAGCGGGAGATAATGAGCAGTTCTTC.

This clone occurred a few times. The CDR3 DNA reads as TGTGCCAGCAGAACGGGAGTATACGAGCAGTACTTC. It specifies CASRTGVYEQYF. J is TRBJ2-7 and V is TRBV7-9, with D tentatively TRBD2 (6 bases). The CDR3 length is 12 residues. Trimming removed 6 bases from V and 4 bases from J, with 10 bases in between. The V gene's germline CDR1 is SEHNR and CDR2 FQNEAQ (reference sequence).

The V gene is TRBV2, the J gene TRBJ1-4, with 10 bases aligning to TRBD1. The V and J ends lost 6 bases and 4 bases, in that order; junction bases with no gene match: 5. Germline values: CDR1 SNHLY, CDR2 FYNNEI. There are 15 residues in the CDR3. Here the CDR3 reads CASRAGDRGNEKLFF. As DNA, the CDR3 is TGTGCCAGCAGAGCCGGGGACAGGGGTAATGAAAAACTGTTTTTT.

The chain links TRBV2 to TRBJ2-2; TRBD1 agrees at 10 bases. The CDR3 is made up of 17 amino acids. Germline-derived CDR1 and CDR2 are SNHLY and FYNNEI. J gave up 2 bases and V 8 bases, and 11 bases lay outside the gene matches. The CDR3 region is CASRRDRGRVNTGELFF. In DNA form, the CDR3 reads TGTGCCAGCCGCCGGGACAGGGGAAGAGTTAACACCGGGGAGCTGTTTTTT.

This clone showed up just a few times. The chain combines TRBV5-4 with TRBJ2-3; 7 bases match TRBD2. This CDR3 region has 15 residues. V dropped 6 bases and J dropped 6; count of bases not matched to a gene: 13. The germline gives CDR1 SGHNT, CDR2 YYREEE (reference sequence). Here the CDR3 reads CASTAREQGGDTQYF. CDR3 DNA sequence: TGTGCCAGCACCGCGAGGGAGCAGGGAGGGGATACGCAGTATTTT.

The rearrangement joins TRBV18 to TRBJ2-7; 9 bases are a match to TRBD1. Per the germline V gene, CDR1 is KGHSH and CDR2 is LQKENI. V lost 6 bases to trimming and J lost 9 bases; unmatched junction nucleotides: 9. The CDR3 is made up of 13 amino acids. The CDR3 sequence: CASSTGGTGMQYF. DNA of the CDR3: TGTGCCAGCTCCACAGGAGGGACAGGGATGCAGTACTTC. The variable domain in full, completed from reference TRBV18 and TRBJ2-7, reads NAGVMQNPRHLVRRRGQEARLRCSPMKGHSHVYWYRQLPEEGLKFMVYLQKENIIDESGMPKERFSAEFPKEGPSILRIQQVVRGDSAAYFCASSTGGTGMQYFGPGTRLTVT.

In its sample, this clone was seen many times. V gene TRBV25-1 combines with J gene TRBJ2-7, with TRBD2 as a possible D gene (6 bases). Germline CDR1 and CDR2: MGHDK and SYGVNS. V lost 6 bases and J lost 3, with 9 bases in between. The CDR3 has 12 amino acids. Here the CDR3 reads CASRQTSYEQYF. The CDR3 DNA reads TGTGCCAGCAGGCAGACTAGCTACGAGCAGTACTTC.

The sample holds a few counts of this clone. The rearrangement joins TRBV14 to TRBJ2-5, with TRBD2 matching over 10 bases. From germline, CDR1 is SGHDN and CDR2 FVKESK. The CDR3 is 16 amino acids. The trim removed 2 bases at V and 5 bases at J, leaving 8 bases unmatched. In DNA form, the CDR3 reads TGTGCCAGCAGCCAATTCCTAGCGGGAGTCGAGGAGACCCAGTACTTC. Its protein product is CASSQFLAGVEETQYF.

The chain combines TRBV27 with TRBJ2-7; 8 nucleotides align to TRBD2. The CDR3 length is 17 residues. Germline CDR1 and CDR2: MNHEY and SMNVEV (reference sequence). Trimming at V came to 0 bases and at J to 0 bases, leaving 7 bases not matched to a gene. The CDR3 here is CASSLSSGGGYSYEQYF. CDR3 DNA: TGTGCCAGCAGTTTATCGTCGGGAGGGGGTTACTCCTACGAGCAGTACTTC.

The J gene is TRBJ2-5, the V gene TRBV15, with 8 bases that match TRBD2. This CDR3 contains 15 residues. Trimming at V came to 9 bases and at J to 4 bases, leaving 13 bases not matched to a gene. Germline V lookup: CDR1 LNHNV, CDR2 YYDKDF (reference sequence). The CDR3 sequence: CATRQGTSITETQYF. The CDR3 nucleotides read TGTGCCACACGACAAGGGACTAGTATCACAGAGACCCAGTACTTC.

This clone was found a few times. This chain uses TRBV2 with TRBJ2-6; D is unresolved. Germline CDR1 is SNHLY and CDR2 is FYNNEI. Trimming removed 8 bases from V and 2 bases from J, with 10 bases in between. This CDR3 is 14 amino acids long. The CDR3 here is CASHGSTGANVLTF. DNA for the CDR3: TGTGCCAGCCACGGGTCGACTGGGGCCAACGTCCTGACTTTC.

This chain connects TRBV7-2 to TRBJ2-1, with 13 bases fitting TRBD2. Losses at the gene ends were 8 bases for V and 6 bases for J; bases not matched to a gene: 1. The CDR3 runs to 13 residues. Germline values: CDR1 SGHTA, CDR2 FQGNSA. The DNA of the CDR3 is TGTGCCAGCCGGACTAGCGGGAGCAATGAGCAGTTCTTC. It encodes CASRTSGSNEQFF.

CDR3 residues: CASSLGTSPYNEQFF. In nucleotides, the CDR3 is TGTGCCAGCAGCCTCGGGACTAGCCCTTACAATGAGCAGTTCTTC. V gene TRBV9 combines with J gene TRBJ2-7, with 9 bases that match TRBD2. The closer fit of TRBJ2-1 to the DNA end suggests the J call may be wrong. The V gene's germline CDR1 is SGDLS and CDR2 YYNGEE. This CDR3 has 15 amino acids.

The chain is built from TRBV29-1 and TRBJ2-7; 13 bases map to TRBD2. This CDR3 is 16 amino acids long. V lost 1 base, J lost 6 bases, and 9 bases stayed unmatched. Germline assignment: CDR1 SQVTM and CDR2 ANQGSEA. The CDR3 sequence: CSVEVLRLAGGTEQYF. Here the CDR3 DNA reads TGCAGCGTTGAAGTCTTGCGACTAGCGGGAGGAACCGAGCAGTACTTC.

The sample holds a few counts of this clone. The chain employs TRBV19 and TRBJ2-3; D is possibly TRBD2 (6 bases). CDR3 length: 12 amino acids. Between the trimmed V and J ends, which lost 6 bases and 5 bases, there was a span of 9 bases. In germline, CDR1 is LNHDA, CDR2 SQIVND (reference sequence). The CDR3 DNA follows: TGTGCCAGTAGCGGGAGATTAGATACGCAGTATTTT. It specifies CASSGRLDTQYF.

This chain joins TRBV18 and TRBJ2-5; weak D call: TRBD1 (6 bases). The V gene lost 2 bases and the J gene lost 4 bases, with 20 bases spanning the gap. The CDR3 has 17 residues. CDR1 and CDR2 (germline): KGHSH, LQKENI. CDR3 DNA: TGTGCCAGCTCACCAGACATTTCCAGGGGAGAGAGAGAGACCCAGTACTTC. Residues: CASSPDISRGERETQYF. Combining the CDR3 with reference TRBV18 and TRBJ2-5 gives the whole variable domain NAGVMQNPRHLVRRRGQEARLRCSPMKGHSHVYWYRQLPEEGLKFMVYLQKENIIDESGMPKERFSAEFPKEGPSILRIQQVVRGDSAAYFCASSPDISRGERETQYFGPGTRLLVL.